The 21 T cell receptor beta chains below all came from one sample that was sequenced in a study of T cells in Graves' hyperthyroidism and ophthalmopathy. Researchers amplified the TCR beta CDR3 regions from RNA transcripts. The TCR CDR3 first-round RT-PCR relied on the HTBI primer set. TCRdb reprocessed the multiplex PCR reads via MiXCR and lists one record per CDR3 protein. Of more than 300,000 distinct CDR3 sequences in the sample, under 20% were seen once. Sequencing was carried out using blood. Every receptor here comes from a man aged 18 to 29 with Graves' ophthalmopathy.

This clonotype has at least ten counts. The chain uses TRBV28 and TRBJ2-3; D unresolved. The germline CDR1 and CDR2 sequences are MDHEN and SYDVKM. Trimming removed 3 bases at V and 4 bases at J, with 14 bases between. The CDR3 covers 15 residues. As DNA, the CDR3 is TGTGCCAGCAGTTTGAGGCCCCCTCAACCAGATACGCAGTATTTT. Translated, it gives CASSLRPPQPDTQYF.

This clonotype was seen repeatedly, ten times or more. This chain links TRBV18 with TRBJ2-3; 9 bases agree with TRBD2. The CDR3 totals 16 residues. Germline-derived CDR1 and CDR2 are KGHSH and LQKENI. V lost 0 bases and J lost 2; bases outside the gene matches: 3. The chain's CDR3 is CASSPPGTSNTDTQYF. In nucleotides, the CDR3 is TGTGCCAGCTCACCACCGGGGACTAGCAACACAGATACGCAGTATTTT.

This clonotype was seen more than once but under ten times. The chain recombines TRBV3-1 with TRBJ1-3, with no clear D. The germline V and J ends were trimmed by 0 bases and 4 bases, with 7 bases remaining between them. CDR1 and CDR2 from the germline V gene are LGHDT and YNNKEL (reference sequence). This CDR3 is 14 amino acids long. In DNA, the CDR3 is TGTGCCAGCAGCCAAGACTCACAGGGAAACACCATATATTTT. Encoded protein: CASSQDSQGNTIYF.

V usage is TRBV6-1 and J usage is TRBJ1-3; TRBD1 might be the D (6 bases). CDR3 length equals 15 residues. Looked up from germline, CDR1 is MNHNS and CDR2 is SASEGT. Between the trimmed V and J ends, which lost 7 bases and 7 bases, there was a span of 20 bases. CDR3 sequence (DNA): TGTGCCAGCACCAGGACGGGGGCGAACGGGAACACCATATATTTT. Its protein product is CASTRTGANGNTIYF.

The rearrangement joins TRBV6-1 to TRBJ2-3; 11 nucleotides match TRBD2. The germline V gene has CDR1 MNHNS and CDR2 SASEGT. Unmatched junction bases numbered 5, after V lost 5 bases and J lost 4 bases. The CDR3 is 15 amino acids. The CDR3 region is CASSSSGGAPDTQYF. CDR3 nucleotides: TGTGCCAGCAGTAGTAGCGGGGGGGCCCCAGATACGCAGTATTTT.

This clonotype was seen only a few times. This chain's CDR3 is CASSVGTSGGRGEQFF. The DNA of the CDR3 is TGTGCCAGCAGTGTCGGGACTAGCGGGGGGCGGGGTGAGCAGTTCTTC. The V call is TRBV6-4, the J call TRBJ2-1; 15 bases are shared with TRBD2. Germline trimming cut 4 bases from V and 9 bases from J; bases unmatched to any gene: 7. This CDR3 has 16 amino acids. Looked up from germline, CDR1 is MRHNA and CDR2 is SNTAGT.

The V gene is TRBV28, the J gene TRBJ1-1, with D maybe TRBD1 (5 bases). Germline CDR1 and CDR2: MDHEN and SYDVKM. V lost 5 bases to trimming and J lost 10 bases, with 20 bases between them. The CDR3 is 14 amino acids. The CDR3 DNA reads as TGTGCCAGCAGTCCACTAACCTACAGGCTCGGAGCTTTCTTT. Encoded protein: CASSPLTYRLGAFF.

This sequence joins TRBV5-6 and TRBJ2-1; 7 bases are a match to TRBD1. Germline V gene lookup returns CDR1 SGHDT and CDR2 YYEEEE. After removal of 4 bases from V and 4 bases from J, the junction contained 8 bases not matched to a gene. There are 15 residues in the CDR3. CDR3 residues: CASSPGQANYNEQFF. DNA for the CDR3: TGTGCCAGCAGCCCCGGACAGGCGAATTACAATGAGCAGTTCTTC.

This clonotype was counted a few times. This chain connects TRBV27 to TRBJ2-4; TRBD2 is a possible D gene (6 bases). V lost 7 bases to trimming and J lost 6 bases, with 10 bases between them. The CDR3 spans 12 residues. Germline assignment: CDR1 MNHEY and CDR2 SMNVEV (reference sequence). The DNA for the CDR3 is TGTGCCAGCACCTCCGGGGGAAACATTCAGTACTTC. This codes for CASTSGGNIQYF.

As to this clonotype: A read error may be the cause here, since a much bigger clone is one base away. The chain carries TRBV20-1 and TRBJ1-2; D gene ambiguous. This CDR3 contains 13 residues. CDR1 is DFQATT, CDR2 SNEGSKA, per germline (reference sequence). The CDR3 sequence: CSARDTGRYAYTF. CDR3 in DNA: TGCAGTGCTAGAGATACGGGCAGATATGCCTACACCTTC.

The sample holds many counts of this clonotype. This CDR3 reads CASSLDSITSYEQYF. Here the CDR3 DNA reads TGCGCCAGCAGCTTGGACAGTATTACCTCCTACGAGCAGTACTTC. The V gene is TRBV5-1, the J gene TRBJ2-7, with D unclear. The CDR3 contains 15 residues. CDR1 and CDR2 (germline): SGHRS, YFSETQ. Trimming removed 0 bases from V and 0 bases from J, with 10 bases in between. The full variable domain, with the rest looked up from reference TRBV5-1 and TRBJ2-7, is KAGVTQTPRYLIKTRGQQVTLSCSPISGHRSVSWYQQTPGQGLQFLFEYFSETQRNKGNFPGRFSGRQFSNSRSEMNVSTLELGDSALYLCASSLDSITSYEQYFGPGTRLTVT.

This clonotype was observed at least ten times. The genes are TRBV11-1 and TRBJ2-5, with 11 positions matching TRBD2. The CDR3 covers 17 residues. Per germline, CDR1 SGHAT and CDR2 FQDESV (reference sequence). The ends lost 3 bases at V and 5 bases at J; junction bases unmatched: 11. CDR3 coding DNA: TGTGCCAGCAGCTTGACTAGCGGGGCCATGAGCGGGGAGACCCAGTACTTC. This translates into CASSLTSGAMSGETQYF.

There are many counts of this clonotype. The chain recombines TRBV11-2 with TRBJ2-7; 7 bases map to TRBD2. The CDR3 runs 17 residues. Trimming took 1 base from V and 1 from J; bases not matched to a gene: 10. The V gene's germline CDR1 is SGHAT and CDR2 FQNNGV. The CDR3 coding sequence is TGTGCCAGCAGCTTAGGTGGGGGGGGACCAACATCCTACGAGCAGTACTTC. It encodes CASSLGGGGPTSYEQYF.

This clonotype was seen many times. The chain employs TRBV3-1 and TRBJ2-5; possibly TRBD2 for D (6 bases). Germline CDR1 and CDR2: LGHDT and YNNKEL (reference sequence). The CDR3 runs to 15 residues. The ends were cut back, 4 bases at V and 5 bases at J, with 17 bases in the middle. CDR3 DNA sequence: TGTGCCAGCAGCCGAGCGACGGAGGGATCGGAGACCCAGTACTTC. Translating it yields CASSRATEGSETQYF.

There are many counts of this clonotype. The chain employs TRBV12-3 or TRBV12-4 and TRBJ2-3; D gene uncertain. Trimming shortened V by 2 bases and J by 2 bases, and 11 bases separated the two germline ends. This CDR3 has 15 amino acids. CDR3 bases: TGTGCCAGCAGTTTATACGTGATGCCCACAGATACGCAGTATTTT. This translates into CASSLYVMPTDTQYF.

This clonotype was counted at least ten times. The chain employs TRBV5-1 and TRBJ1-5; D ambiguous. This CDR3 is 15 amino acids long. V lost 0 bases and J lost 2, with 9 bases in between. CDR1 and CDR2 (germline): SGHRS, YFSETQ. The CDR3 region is CASSLGPNGNQPQHF. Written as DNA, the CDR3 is TGCGCCAGCAGCTTGGGCCCGAACGGCAATCAGCCCCAGCATTTT. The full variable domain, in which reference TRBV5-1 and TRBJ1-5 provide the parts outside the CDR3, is KAGVTQTPRYLIKTRGQQVTLSCSPISGHRSVSWYQQTPGQGLQFLFEYFSETQRNKGNFPGRFSGRQFSNSRSEMNVSTLELGDSALYLCASSLGPNGNQPQHFGDGTRLSIL.

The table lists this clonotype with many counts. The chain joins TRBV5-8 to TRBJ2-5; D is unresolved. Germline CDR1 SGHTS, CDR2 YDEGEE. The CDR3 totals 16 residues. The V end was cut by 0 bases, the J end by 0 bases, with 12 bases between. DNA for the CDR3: TGTGCCAGCAGCTTGGATCCCTATGTCAACCAAGAGACCCAGTACTTC. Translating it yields CASSLDPYVNQETQYF. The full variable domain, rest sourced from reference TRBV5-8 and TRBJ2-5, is EAGVTQSPTHLIKTRGQQATLRCSPISGHTSVYWYQQALGLGLQFLLWYDEGEERNRGNFPPRFSGRQFPNYSSELNVNALELEDSALYLCASSLDPYVNQETQYFGPGTRLLVL.

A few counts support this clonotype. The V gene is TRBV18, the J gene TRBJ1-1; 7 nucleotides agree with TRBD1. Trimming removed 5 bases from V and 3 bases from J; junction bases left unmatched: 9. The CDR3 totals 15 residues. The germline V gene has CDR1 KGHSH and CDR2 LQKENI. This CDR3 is CASSKRQGTDTEAFF. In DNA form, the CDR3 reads TGTGCCAGCTCAAAAAGACAGGGAACCGACACTGAAGCTTTCTTT. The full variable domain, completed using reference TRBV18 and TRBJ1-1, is NAGVMQNPRHLVRRRGQEARLRCSPMKGHSHVYWYRQLPEEGLKFMVYLQKENIIDESGMPKERFSAEFPKEGPSILRIQQVVRGDSAAYFCASSKRQGTDTEAFFGQGTRLTVV.

The CDR3 bases are TGCAGTGCTAGAGACGCTCCGGGAGCGCCCAACCAAGAGACCCAGTACTTC. Its protein is CSARDAPGAPNQETQYF. The chain has TRBV20-1 and TRBJ2-5; D may be TRBD2 (6 bases). This CDR3 has 17 amino acids. The germline V gene has CDR1 DFQATT and CDR2 SNEGSKA (reference sequence). V lost 0 bases to trimming and J lost 0 bases, with 17 bases between them.

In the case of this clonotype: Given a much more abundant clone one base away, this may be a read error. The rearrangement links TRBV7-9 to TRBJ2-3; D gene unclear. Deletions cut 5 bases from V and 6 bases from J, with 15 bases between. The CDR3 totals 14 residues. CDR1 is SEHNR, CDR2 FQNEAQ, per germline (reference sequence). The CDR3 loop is CASSPDLGSDTQYF. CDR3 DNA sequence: TGTGCCAGCAGCCCAGACCTGGGTTCGGATACGCAGTATTTT. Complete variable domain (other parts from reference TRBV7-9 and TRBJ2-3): DTGVSQNPRHKITKRGQNVTFRCDPISEHNRLYWYRQTLGQGPEFLTYFQNEAQLEKSRLLSDRFSAERPKGSFSTLEIQRTEQGDSAMYLCASSPDLGSDTQYFGPGTRLTVL.

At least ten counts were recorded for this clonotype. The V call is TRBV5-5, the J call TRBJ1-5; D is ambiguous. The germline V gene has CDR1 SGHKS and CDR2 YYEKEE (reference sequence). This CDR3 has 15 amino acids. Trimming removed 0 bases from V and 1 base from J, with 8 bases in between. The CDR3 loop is CASSLVGSSNQPQHF. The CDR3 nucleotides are TGTGCCAGCAGCTTGGTGGGATCCAGCAATCAGCCCCAGCATTTT.